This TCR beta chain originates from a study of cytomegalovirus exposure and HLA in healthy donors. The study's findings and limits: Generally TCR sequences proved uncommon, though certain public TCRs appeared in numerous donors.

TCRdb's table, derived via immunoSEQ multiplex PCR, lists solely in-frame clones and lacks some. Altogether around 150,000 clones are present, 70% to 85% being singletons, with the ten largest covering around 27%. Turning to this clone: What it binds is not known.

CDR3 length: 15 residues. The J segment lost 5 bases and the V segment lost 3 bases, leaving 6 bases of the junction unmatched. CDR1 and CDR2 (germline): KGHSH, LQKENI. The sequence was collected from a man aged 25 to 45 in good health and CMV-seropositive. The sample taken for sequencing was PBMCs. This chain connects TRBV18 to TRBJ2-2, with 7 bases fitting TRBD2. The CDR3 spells CASSPLRELTGELFF. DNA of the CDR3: TGTGCCAGCTCACCGTTGCGGGAGTTGACCGGGGAGCTGTTTTTT.